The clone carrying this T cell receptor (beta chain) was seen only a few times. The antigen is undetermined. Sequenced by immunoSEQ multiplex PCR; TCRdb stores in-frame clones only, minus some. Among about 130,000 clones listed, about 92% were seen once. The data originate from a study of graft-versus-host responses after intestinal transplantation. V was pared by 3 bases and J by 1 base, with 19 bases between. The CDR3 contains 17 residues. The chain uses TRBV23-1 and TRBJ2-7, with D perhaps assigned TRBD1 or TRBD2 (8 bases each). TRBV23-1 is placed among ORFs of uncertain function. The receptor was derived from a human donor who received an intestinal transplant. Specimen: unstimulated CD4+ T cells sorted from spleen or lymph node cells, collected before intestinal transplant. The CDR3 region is CASSHGRVGQASYEQYF. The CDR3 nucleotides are TGCGCCAGCAGTCACGGGAGGGTGGGACAGGCGTCCTACGAGCAGTACTTC.